Described below is a single TCR beta chain sequence and its context. These data are taken from a study of blood T cell repertoires in COVID-19. Profiling relied on immunoSEQ multiplex PCR, and the TCRdb table lists in-frame clones only, not all of them. The data show about 170,000 clones, roughly 78% seen once. Participant reports of clinical history set cohort assignment. From germline, CDR1 is SGHRS and CDR2 YFSETQ. V dropped 6 bases and J dropped 0; count of bases not matched to a gene: 14. CDR3 length: 17 residues. V is TRBV5-1 and J is TRBJ2-5; 7 nucleotides agree with TRBD1. Sequencing input: PBMCs or T cells enriched from blood (not recorded which). The sequence was obtained from a woman between 65 and 79 years old in a cohort exposed to, infected with or recovered from COVID-19 (not recorded which). The CDR3 bases are TGCGCCAGCATGAGACAGGGATTGTTTTTGTACCAAGAGACCCAGTACTTC. This codes for CASMRQGLFLYQETQYF.